Given below is one TCR beta chain in context. Per the study methods: From reference gene primer amplification, estimates of nucleated cell counts were derived. Sequencing was performed with immunoSEQ multiplex PCR; in TCRdb, only in-frame clones are kept and a portion is missing. V, J and clone size are taken as reported in that table, and D and trimming were inferred from the DNA itself. This sample yields some 93,000 clones, of which approximately 86% are seen a single time; approximately 10% belongs to the top ten. The entry originates in a study of blood T cell repertoires in COVID-19. Overall study context: Sample material is recorded as cDNA or gDNA derived from T cells, B-cell-depleted T cells, or PBMCs.

This CDR3 comprises 13 residues. Trimming cost V 3 bases and J 10 bases, with 11 bases left between them. Germline CDR1 is SGHRS and CDR2 is YFSETQ. This sequence was found in a man between 45 and 60 years old with acute or convalescent COVID-19. Sequenced: peripheral blood. The V and J genes are TRBV5-1 and TRBJ1-6; D gene uncertain. CDR3 protein: CASSSDWRSPLHF. For the CDR3, the DNA is TGCGCCAGCAGCTCGGACTGGAGGTCACCCCTCCACTTT.